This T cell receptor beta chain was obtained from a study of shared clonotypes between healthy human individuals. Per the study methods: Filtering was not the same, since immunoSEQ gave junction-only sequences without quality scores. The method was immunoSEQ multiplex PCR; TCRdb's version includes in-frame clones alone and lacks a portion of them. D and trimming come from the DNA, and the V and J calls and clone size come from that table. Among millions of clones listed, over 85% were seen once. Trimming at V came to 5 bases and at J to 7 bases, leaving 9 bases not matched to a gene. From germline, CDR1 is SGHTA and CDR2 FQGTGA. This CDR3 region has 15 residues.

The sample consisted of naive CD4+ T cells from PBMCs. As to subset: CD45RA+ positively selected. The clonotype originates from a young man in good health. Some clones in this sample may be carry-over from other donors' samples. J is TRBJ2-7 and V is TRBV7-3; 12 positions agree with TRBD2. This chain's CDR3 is CASSPTSGRAGEQYF. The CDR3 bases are TGTGCCAGCAGCCCGACTAGCGGGAGAGCGGGTGAGCAGTACTTC.